The T cell receptor (beta chain) under discussion was sequenced for a study of T cell responses to AZD1222 COVID-19 vaccine. Libraries were prepared by immunoSEQ multiplex PCR; TCRdb keeps only in-frame clonotypes and omits some of them. The sample lists roughly 270,000 clones, 85% to 95% occurring once. V lost 8 bases, J lost 7 bases, and 11 bases stayed unmatched. Germline CDR1 and CDR2: WSHSY and SAAADI. CDR3 length: 14 amino acids. The origin of this receptor is an adult who received the AZD1222 COVID-19 vaccine. The chain combines TRBV10-2 with TRBJ1-5; the match to TRBD1 covers 7 bases. The sequenced sample was peripheral blood, obtained 28 days after the second AZD1222 dose. The CDR3 protein is CASSEGGRGQPQHF. DNA for the CDR3: TGCGCCAGCTCGGAAGGGGGCAGAGGGCAGCCCCAGCATTTT.